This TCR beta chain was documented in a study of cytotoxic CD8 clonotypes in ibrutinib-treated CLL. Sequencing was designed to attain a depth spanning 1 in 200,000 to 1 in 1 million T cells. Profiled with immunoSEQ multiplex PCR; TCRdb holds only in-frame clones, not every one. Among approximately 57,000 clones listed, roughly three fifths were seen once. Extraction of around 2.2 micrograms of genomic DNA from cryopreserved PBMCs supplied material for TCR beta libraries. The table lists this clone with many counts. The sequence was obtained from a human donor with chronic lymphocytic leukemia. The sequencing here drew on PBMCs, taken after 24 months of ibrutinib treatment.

The CDR3: CASSRQGSGELFF. The CDR3 DNA follows: TGTGCCAGCAGCCGACAGGGGAGCGGGGAGCTGTTTTTT. The V gene is TRBV11-2, the J gene TRBJ2-2; 8 bases are shared with TRBD1. The CDR3 is 13 amino acids. V shed 5 bases, J shed 7 bases, and the junction held 3 bases outside the gene matches. Germline V gene sequence: CDR1 SGHAT, CDR2 FQNNGV.